The 30 T cell receptor beta chains below come from one sample, sequenced in a study of shared clonotypes between healthy human individuals. The table came from immunoSEQ multiplex PCR; TCRdb's copy has only in-frame clones and leaves some out. This table holds fewer than 1 million clones, 96% found once. CD45RO-negative, CCR7-positively selected cells formed the naive CD8 fraction, excluding terminally differentiated effector memory CD45RA+ cells. The specimen sequenced was naive CD8+ T cells sorted from blood. These receptors all come from a man aged 30 to 39 in good health.

The J gene is TRBJ2-7, the V gene TRBV2; a possible D gene is TRBD1 (5 bases). Trimming stripped 3 bases from V and 2 bases from J, with 11 bases between. The germline CDR1 and CDR2 sequences are SNHLY and FYNNEI. This CDR3 region has 14 residues. The CDR3 loop reads CASSEAGRTYEQYF. CDR3 bases: TGTGCCAGCAGTGAGGCAGGGCGGACCTACGAGCAGTACTTC.

V usage is TRBV19 and J usage is TRBJ2-3, with D unclear. The length of the CDR3 is 13 residues. Germline V gene sequence: CDR1 LNHDA, CDR2 SQIVND (reference sequence). V lost 1 base and J lost 3, with 5 bases in between. The CDR3 reads CASSIAATDTQYF. CDR3 DNA sequence: TGTGCCAGTAGTATAGCAGCTACAGATACGCAGTATTTT.

J is TRBJ1-5 and V is TRBV28; D remains ambiguous. This CDR3 has 15 residues. In germline, CDR1 is MDHEN, CDR2 SYDVKM. V lost 5 bases and J 0 bases, leaving 11 bases between the germline ends. CDR3 coding DNA: TGTGCCAGCAGTCTCATAGGGTATAGCAATCAGCCCCAGCATTTT. Protein: CASSLIGYSNQPQHF.

The V call is TRBV15, the J call TRBJ1-1; D possibly corresponds to TRBD1 (5 bases). V lost 3 bases, J lost 4 bases, and 6 bases lay in between. CDR3 length: 12 residues. The V gene's germline CDR1 is LNHNV and CDR2 YYDKDF (reference sequence). Here the CDR3 DNA reads TGTGCCACCAGCAGGGGGGGCACTGAAGCTTTCTTT. Translated: CATSRGGTEAFF.

The chain carries TRBV7-9 and TRBJ1-1; D gene unclear. The V and J ends lost 3 bases and 3 bases respectively, with 11 bases between them. Germline lookup yields CDR1 SEHNR and CDR2 FQNEAQ (reference sequence). The CDR3 covers 14 residues. The CDR3 region is CASSFGVSDTEAFF. In DNA form, the CDR3 reads TGTGCCAGCAGCTTTGGGGTTTCGGACACTGAAGCTTTCTTT.

The chain uses TRBV7-2 and TRBJ2-3; tentatively, D is TRBD1 or TRBD2 (5 bases each). Germline-derived CDR1 and CDR2 are SGHTA and FQGNSA. V lost 6 bases and J 1 base, leaving 14 bases between the germline ends. The length of the CDR3 is 15 residues. Written as DNA, the CDR3 is TGTGCCAGCAGGTACCTTGTGGGGGGCACAGATACGCAGTATTTT. Its translation is CASRYLVGGTDTQYF.

The V and J genes are TRBV7-9 and TRBJ2-7, with 9 bases lining up with TRBD2. The J segment lost 3 bases and the V segment lost 5 bases, leaving 2 bases of the junction unmatched. This CDR3 has 13 residues. Germline values: CDR1 SEHNR, CDR2 FQNEAQ (reference sequence). In DNA, the CDR3 is TGTGCCAGCAGCCGACTAGCGGACTACGAGCAGTACTTC. This gives the protein CASSRLADYEQYF.

This rearrangement joins TRBV5-6 to TRBJ2-5; D call uncertain. The CDR3 is 14 amino acids. Trimming took 0 bases from V and 5 from J, leaving 11 bases between them. CDR1 is SGHDT, CDR2 YYEEEE, per germline. CDR3 nucleotides: TGTGCCAGCAGCTTGGGCCTGCTGAGGGAGACCCAGTACTTC. This codes for CASSLGLLRETQYF.

V usage is TRBV4-2 and J usage is TRBJ2-7, with a tentative D call TRBD2 (6 bases). Germline lookup yields CDR1 LGHNA and CDR2 YNFKEQ. The ends were cut back, 0 bases at V and 2 bases at J, with 14 bases in the middle. The CDR3 loop spans 16 amino acids. For the CDR3, the DNA is TGTGCCAGCAGCCAAGATTCGAGCGGGTACACCTACGAGCAGTACTTC. Its protein product is CASSQDSSGYTYEQYF.

This clone was observed once. The chain links TRBV7-6 to TRBJ2-5; 7 positions agree with TRBD1. CDR1 and CDR2 from the germline V gene are SGHVS and FNYEAQ. Losses at the gene ends were 6 bases for V and 1 base for J; bases not matched to a gene: 5. The CDR3 is made up of 14 amino acids. The CDR3 sequence: CASSTGALQETQYF. CDR3 DNA sequence: TGTGCCAGCAGTACAGGGGCCCTCCAAGAGACCCAGTACTTC.

The chain combines TRBV27 with TRBJ2-3; no clear D. CDR1 and CDR2 (germline): MNHEY, SMNVEV (reference sequence). The CDR3 extends over 15 amino acids. The ends were cut back, 3 bases at V and 0 bases at J, with 10 bases in the middle. CDR3 in amino acids: CASSLGSSSTDTQYF. The CDR3 DNA reads TGTGCCAGCAGTTTGGGCTCTTCTAGCACAGATACGCAGTATTTT.

This CDR3 reads CASQDPGRTNQPQHF. CDR3 nucleotide sequence: TGCGCCAGTCAGGACCCGGGACGTACTAATCAGCCCCAGCATTTT. The chain uses TRBV10-2 and TRBJ1-5; weak D call: TRBD1 (5 bases). V lost 9 bases and J lost 4, with 19 bases in between. The CDR3 has 15 residues. Per germline, CDR1 WSHSY and CDR2 SAAADI.

The rearrangement uses TRBV7-8 and TRBJ2-3, with 9 bases identical to TRBD2. With 3 bases clipped from V and 6 bases from J, the junction kept 25 bases outside the gene matches. The CDR3 loop spans 21 amino acids. The germline gives CDR1 SGHVS, CDR2 FQNEAQ. In DNA form, the CDR3 reads TGTGCCAGCAGCTTCCGAACCTCGGGAACTGCGGCGGGAGGGCGATTCGATACGCAGTATTTT. Translated, it gives CASSFRTSGTAAGGRFDTQYF.

J is TRBJ2-7 and V is TRBV30; D gene uncertain. The CDR3 totals 14 residues. V gave up 0 bases and J gave up 6 bases, with 15 bases separating them. Looked up from germline, CDR1 is GTSNPN and CDR2 is SVGIG (reference sequence). CDR3 nucleotides: TGTGCCTGGAGTGTGGACCGTCGGGTAACCGAGCAGTACTTC. Its protein product is CAWSVDRRVTEQYF. Supplemented by reference TRBV30 and TRBJ2-7, the full variable domain reads SQTIHQWPATLVQPVGSPLSLECTVEGTSNPNLYWYRQAAGRGLQLLFYSVGIGQISSEVPQNLSASRPQDRQFILSSKKLLLSDSGFYLCAWSVDRRVTEQYFGPGTRLTVT.

The chain is built from TRBV9 and TRBJ1-5; D remains unclear. The ends were cut back, 7 bases at V and 2 bases at J, with 7 bases in the middle. CDR1 SGDLS and CDR2 YYNGEE come from the germline V gene. The CDR3 has 12 amino acids. CDR3 amino acids: CASSRGNQPQHF. The CDR3, as DNA: TGTGCCAGCTCCCGGGGCAATCAGCCCCAGCATTTT.

The chain recombines TRBV29-1 with TRBJ2-7; TRBD2 matches 8 bases. This CDR3 contains 16 residues. Germline CDR1 reads SQVTM; CDR2 reads ANQGSEA. The ends lost 2 bases at V and 2 bases at J; junction bases unmatched: 11. The CDR3 sequence is CSVEFSSSGRAYEQYF. CDR3 DNA sequence: TGCAGCGTTGAATTTTCGTCCAGCGGGAGAGCCTACGAGCAGTACTTC.

This chain uses TRBV9 with TRBJ1-1, with D maybe TRBD1 (6 bases). V lost 0 bases and J 0 bases, leaving 9 bases between the germline ends. CDR1 is SGDLS and CDR2 is YYNGEE in the germline V gene. This CDR3 has 15 amino acids. The CDR3 loop is CASSVEGGMNTEAFF. DNA of the CDR3: TGTGCCAGCAGCGTAGAGGGGGGGATGAACACTGAAGCTTTCTTT. The variable domain in full, with the rest retrieved from reference TRBV9 and TRBJ1-1, is DSGVTQTPKHLITATGQRVTLRCSPRSGDLSVYWYQQSLDQGLQFLIQYYNGEERAKGNILERFSAQQFPDLHSELNLSSLELGDSALYFCASSVEGGMNTEAFFGQGTRLTVV.

This chain uses TRBV7-9 with TRBJ2-1, with D hard to call. Trimming took off 5 bases at V and 0 bases at J, with 17 bases between the two ends. The CDR3 covers 17 residues. From germline, CDR1 is SEHNR and CDR2 FQNEAQ (reference sequence). The CDR3 DNA follows: TGTGCCAGCAGCACCCGCGACTGGGATAGCTCCTACAATGAGCAGTTCTTC. Amino acids: CASSTRDWDSSYNEQFF. The full variable domain, completed using reference TRBV7-9 and TRBJ2-1, is DTGVSQNPRHKITKRGQNVTFRCDPISEHNRLYWYRQTLGQGPEFLTYFQNEAQLEKSRLLSDRFSAERPKGSFSTLEIQRTEQGDSAMYLCASSTRDWDSSYNEQFFGPGTRLTVL.

This clone was found once. This chain links TRBV27 with TRBJ2-1, with TRBD2 matching 13 bases. CDR3 size: 16 residues. The V segment lost 5 bases and the J segment 3 bases; nucleotides outside the gene matches: 4. Germline loops: CDR1 MNHEY, CDR2 SMNVEV (reference sequence). CDR3 nucleotides: TGTGCCAGCAGTCCGGGACTAGCGGGAATCTACAATGAGCAGTTCTTC. Translation gives CASSPGLAGIYNEQFF.

V is TRBV27 and J is TRBJ1-2, with TRBD1 identical over 9 bases. Looked up from germline, CDR1 is MNHEY and CDR2 is SMNVEV (reference sequence). This CDR3 is built from 13 residues. The ends lost 5 bases at V and 6 bases at J; junction bases unmatched: 4. This chain's CDR3 is CASSGDREHGYTF. The DNA of the CDR3 is TGTGCCAGCAGTGGGGACAGGGAACATGGCTACACCTTC.

This clone has a single count. This sequence joins TRBV13 and TRBJ1-1; D gene unclear. Trimming stripped 6 bases from V and 7 bases from J, with 9 bases between. The CDR3 is 11 amino acids. Germline assignment: CDR1 PRHDT and CDR2 FYEKMQ (reference sequence). This CDR3 reads CASSDEVEAFF. In DNA, the CDR3 is TGTGCCAGCAGTGATGAGGTTGAAGCTTTCTTT.

This clone was seen a single time. The genes are TRBV11-1 and TRBJ2-2; D is tentatively TRBD1 or TRBD2 (5 bases each). Between the trimmed V and J ends, which lost 8 bases and 5 bases, there was a span of 9 bases. In germline, CDR1 is SGHAT, CDR2 FQDESV (reference sequence). This CDR3 has 12 amino acids. The CDR3 reads CASQGGTGELFF. The DNA for the CDR3 is TGTGCCAGCCAGGGCGGGACCGGGGAGCTGTTTTTT.

The chain recombines TRBV11-2 with TRBJ2-3; the match to TRBD2 covers 7 bases. This CDR3 comprises 17 residues. Per the germline V gene, CDR1 is SGHAT and CDR2 is FQNNGV. V shed 1 base and J 2 bases; nucleotides not matched to a gene: 9. The CDR3 DNA follows: TGTGCCAGCAGCTTAGTTAGGGGCGGGAGCCCCACAGATACGCAGTATTTT. Translating gives CASSLVRGGSPTDTQYF.

The chain employs TRBV27 and TRBJ2-1; TRBD1 matches at 9 bases. Germline values: CDR1 MNHEY, CDR2 SMNVEV (reference sequence). CDR3 size: 14 residues. J was trimmed by 6 bases and V by 5 bases; bases with no gene match: 5. In DNA, the CDR3 is TGTGCCAGCAGTGGACAGGGGTTGGTCAATGAGCAGTTCTTC. The encoded protein is CASSGQGLVNEQFF.

The CDR3 DNA reads as TGTGCCAGCAGCCTGGCGCTGGGGAATATACGTGAGCAGTTCTTC. Amino acid sequence: CASSLALGNIREQFF. This rearrangement joins TRBV5-4 to TRBJ2-1; no reliable D call. The CDR3 is 15 residues long. Germline values: CDR1 SGHNT, CDR2 YYREEE (reference sequence). V lost 4 bases and J lost 9, with 20 bases in between.

V gene TRBV28 combines with J gene TRBJ2-7, with D maybe TRBD1 (7 bases). Germline CDR1 and CDR2: MDHEN and SYDVKM. This CDR3 comprises 15 residues. Deletions cut 3 bases from V and 2 bases from J, with 14 bases between. The CDR3 protein is CASSLGQGGPYEQYF. In DNA, the CDR3 is TGTGCCAGCAGTTTGGGGCAGGGGGGTCCCTACGAGCAGTACTTC.

The V call is TRBV5-4, the J call TRBJ1-1, with D perhaps TRBD1 (5 bases). Germline V gene lookup returns CDR1 SGHNT and CDR2 YYREEE (reference sequence). Trimming removed 4 bases at V and 1 base at J, with 14 bases between. CDR3 length equals 15 residues. DNA of the CDR3: TGTGCCAGCAGCAGGTACGGGACGGGGAACACTGAAGCTTTCTTT. It encodes CASSRYGTGNTEAFF.

The chain links TRBV14 to TRBJ2-1; D remains unclear. Germline V gene lookup returns CDR1 SGHDN and CDR2 FVKESK. CDR3 length equals 12 residues. Between the trimmed V and J ends, which lost 5 bases and 7 bases, there was a span of 9 bases. The CDR3 sequence: CASSIQGNEQFF. In DNA form, the CDR3 reads TGTGCCAGCAGCATTCAAGGGAATGAGCAGTTCTTC.

CDR3 DNA sequence: TGCAGTGCCGGACAGAGTAATGGCTACACCTTC. This gives the protein CSAGQSNGYTF. The chain joins TRBV20-1 to TRBJ1-2, with D tentatively TRBD1 (6 bases). V gave up 6 bases and J gave up 6 bases, with 11 bases separating them. Germline CDR1 DFQATT, CDR2 SNEGSKA (reference sequence). This CDR3 has 11 residues.

The rearrangement uses TRBV7-9 and TRBJ2-5, with TRBD2 matching 7 bases. CDR1 is SEHNR, CDR2 FQNEAQ, per germline (reference sequence). The CDR3 totals 16 residues. With V trimmed by 5 bases and J by 5 bases, 14 bases remained unmatched. CDR3 protein: CASSPYPLTSLETQYF. In nucleotides, the CDR3 is TGTGCCAGCAGCCCTTACCCCCTGACTAGCTTGGAGACCCAGTACTTC.